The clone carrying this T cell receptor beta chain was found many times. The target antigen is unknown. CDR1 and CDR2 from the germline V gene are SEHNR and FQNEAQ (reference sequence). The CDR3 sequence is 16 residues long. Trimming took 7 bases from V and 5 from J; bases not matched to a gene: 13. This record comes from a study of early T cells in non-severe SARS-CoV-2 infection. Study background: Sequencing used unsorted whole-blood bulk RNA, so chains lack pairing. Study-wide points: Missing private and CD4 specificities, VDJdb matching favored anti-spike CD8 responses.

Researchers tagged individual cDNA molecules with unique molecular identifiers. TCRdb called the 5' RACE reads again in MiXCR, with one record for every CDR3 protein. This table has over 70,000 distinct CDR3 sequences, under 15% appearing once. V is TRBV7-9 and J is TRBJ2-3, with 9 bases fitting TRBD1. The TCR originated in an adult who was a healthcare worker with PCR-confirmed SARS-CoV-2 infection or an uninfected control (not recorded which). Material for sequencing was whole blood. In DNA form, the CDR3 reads TGTGCCAGCATCCCAGGGGGGACAGGGACTTTAGATACGCAGTATTTT. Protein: CASIPGGTGTLDTQYF.